The T cell receptor (beta chain) under discussion was sequenced for a study of blood T cell repertoires in COVID-19 (TCRdb year 2020). General notes on the study: Samples covering the acute and convalescent phases of COVID-19 were provided by collaborators in the United States, Italy and Spain. The prospective study material was composed of cDNA or gDNA derived from T cells, B-cell-depleted T cells, or PBMCs. The dataset comprised deeply sampled blood TCRbeta repertoires from subjects exposed to, actively infected with, or recovered from COVID-19. The repertoires were released in a freely available public database intended as a resource for research on the immune response to SARS-CoV-2. The samples were drawn from the first 160 participants of the ongoing ImmuneRACE study and from 1,254 subjects provided by 6 global collaborators. The sample metadata nearly always contained a de-identified subject ID, COVID-19 status, age in years and sex. Where HLA class I and class II types were available, the types were taken from metadata supplied by the sample provider, not from assay-based typing. The study at large found these results: How much clinical and demographic metadata was included differed by source and by participant, and the metadata was provided uncurated.

Taken from cysteine to phenylalanine, the CDR3 has 13 residues. The sequence is cut down to CDR3 DNA, 39 bases in frame from base 1. Trimming removed 8 bases from V and 2 bases from J, leaving 12 bases between the germline ends. The germline V gene specifies MNHEY as CDR1 and SVGAGI as CDR2. Turning to this clone: Its antigen is unknown. No much larger clone exists at a distance of one base, and base qualities are not known.

The immunoSEQ Assay, a bias-controlled multiplex PCR, was used to amplify TCRbeta CDR3 regions from genomic DNA. In the authors' own workflow: The number of nucleated cells in each sample was estimated from the amplification of reference gene primers within the assay. Sequence reads were collapsed and filtered to measure the absolute abundance of every unique TCRbeta CDR3 rearrangement. For each sample, productive Simpson clonality was calculated as the square root of Simpson's diversity index over productive rearrangements. The clones in this table, taken by TCRdb from immuneACCESS, are in-frame only. Not every clone is retained; where verified, under half of the shortfall comes from an unresolved V gene, and the cause of the rest is unknown. Clone size and the V and J calls come from that table; the DNA yielded D and trimming. The sample contains roughly 70,000 clones, 88% of them found a single time. Of the sample, under 5% falls within the top ten clones.

Collaborating institutions collected whole blood in K2EDTA tubes following their own protocols. For TCRbeta analysis, collaborators shipped samples as frozen whole blood, isolated PBMCs, or DNA extracted from either of those sample types. In this chain, TRBV6-5 is recombined with TRBJ1-2; tentative D gene TRBD1, with 6 bases matching. The TCR originated in a man in his 70s with acute or convalescent COVID-19. Sample: peripheral blood. The DNA reads as follows: TGTGCCAGCGCCGCGGGGGCAAACTATGGCTACACCTTC. Its protein reads: CASAAGANYGYTF.